The 12 T cell receptor beta chains below were found in one sample sequenced in a study of vaccination and CD4 T cells after COVID-19. An Oncomine TCR Beta short-read assay was used to sequence the DNA from cultured CD4+ T cells. MiXCR, applied by TCRdb to the PCR reads, yields one record per CDR3 protein. The sample lists over 15,000 distinct CDR3 sequences; less than 70% were seen once. As for treatment: roughly 10-day PBMC culture with coronavirus spike peptide pools or control peptides (ViraFEST assay). No antigen is known for these receptors. The sequenced sample consisted of CD4+ T cells from blood, cultured in vitro. These TCRs come from a human donor who had recovered from COVID-19.

The V and J genes are TRBV28 and TRBJ1-3; maybe TRBD1 (6 bases). Germline lookup yields CDR1 MDHEN and CDR2 SYDVKM. This CDR3 has 14 residues. Trimming left V 1 base short and J 7 bases short, with 11 bases between. The DNA of the CDR3 is TGTGCCAGCAGTTTATACAGGGACGGGAACACCATATATTTT. This translates into CASSLYRDGNTIYF.

The chain carries TRBV7-3 and TRBJ2-3; D unclear. Trimming removed 5 bases from V and 1 base from J, with 10 bases in between. Looked up from germline, CDR1 is SGHTA and CDR2 is FQGTGA. This CDR3 region has 14 residues. The CDR3 sequence is CASSRYSGTDTQYF. DNA for the CDR3: TGTGCCAGCAGCCGCTATTCGGGCACAGATACGCAGTATTTT.

V gene TRBV19 combines with J gene TRBJ2-2; tentative D call: TRBD1 (5 bases). The length of the CDR3 is 17 residues. Germline CDR1 is LNHDA and CDR2 is SQIVND (reference sequence). Trimming stripped 3 bases from V and 1 base from J, with 15 bases between. CDR3 sequence: CASSITQGVGNTGELFF. The CDR3 DNA reads as TGTGCCAGTAGTATTACTCAAGGGGTGGGGAACACCGGGGAGCTGTTTTTT. Complete variable domain (other parts from reference TRBV19 and TRBJ2-2): DGGITQSPKYLFRKEGQNVTLSCEQNLNHDAMYWYRQDPGQGLRLIYYSQIVNDFQKGDIAEGYSVSREKKESFPLTVTSAQKNPTAFYLCASSITQGVGNTGELFFGEGSRLTVL.

This sequence joins TRBV7-2 and TRBJ1-4; TRBD1 is a possible D gene (6 bases). This CDR3 has 14 amino acids. V shed 5 bases and J shed 7 bases, with 14 bases lying between them. Germline V gene sequence: CDR1 SGHTA, CDR2 FQGNSA. The CDR3 DNA follows: TGTGCCAGCAGCCCAGGGGCGTTTGGTGAAAAACTGTTTTTT. This sequence encodes CASSPGAFGEKLFF.

The CDR3 region is CASTSRVPRGTGELFF. Here the CDR3 DNA reads TGTGCCAGTACCTCGCGAGTCCCTAGGGGGACCGGGGAGCTGTTTTTT. J is TRBJ2-2 and V is TRBV19; the D gene is possibly TRBD1 (6 bases). Deletions cut 7 bases from V and 5 bases from J, with 20 bases between. The CDR3 loop spans 16 amino acids. Germline V gives CDR1 LNHDA, CDR2 SQIVND (reference sequence). The whole variable domain, filled in from reference TRBV19 and TRBJ2-2, reads DGGITQSPKYLFRKEGQNVTLSCEQNLNHDAMYWYRQDPGQGLRLIYYSQIVNDFQKGDIAEGYSVSREKKESFPLTVTSAQKNPTAFYLCASTSRVPRGTGELFFGEGSRLTVL.

The genes are TRBV5-4 and TRBJ1-1; D is ambiguous. Germline V gene lookup returns CDR1 SGHNT and CDR2 YYREEE (reference sequence). CDR3 length: 16 amino acids. V was shortened by 4 bases and J by 1 base, with 17 bases between the two germline ends. CDR3 DNA sequence: TGTGCCAGCAGCCCCCGGACTAATCCTCGGAACACTGAAGCTTTCTTT. This sequence encodes CASSPRTNPRNTEAFF.

This chain links TRBV7-9 with TRBJ2-2, with no clear D. CDR1 is SEHNR and CDR2 is FQNEAQ in the germline V gene (reference sequence). The CDR3 has 12 residues. V lost 5 bases and J lost 3, with 4 bases in between. CDR3 nucleotide sequence: TGTGCCAGCAGCCTGGACACCGGGGAGCTGTTTTTT. It codes for CASSLDTGELFF.

This clonotype was seen only a few times. V and J are TRBV20-1 and TRBJ2-7; D uncertain. V was cut by 6 bases and J by 0 bases, with 18 bases left in between. Looked up from germline, CDR1 is DFQATT and CDR2 is SNEGSKA (reference sequence). The CDR3 covers 15 residues. The CDR3 loop reads CSAPRARLSSYEQYF. CDR3 coding DNA: TGCAGTGCCCCCCGGGCGCGGCTAAGCTCCTACGAGCAGTACTTC.

V usage is TRBV6-2 or TRBV6-3 and J usage is TRBJ2-7; 14 bases fit TRBD2. CDR3 length: 15 amino acids. J was trimmed by 3 bases and V by 6 bases; bases with no gene match: 4. CDR1 is MNHEY, CDR2 SVGEGT, per germline. CDR3 in DNA: TGTGCCAGCAGGTCGGGACTAGCGGGAGTCTACGAGCAGTACTTC. This encodes CASRSGLAGVYEQYF.

The chain combines TRBV19 with TRBJ2-1; D is unclear. V dropped 3 bases and J dropped 9 bases, with 15 bases sitting between them. This CDR3 is built from 14 residues. CDR1 LNHDA and CDR2 SQIVND come from the germline V gene (reference sequence). The CDR3 is CASSIGLGFGEQFF. CDR3 bases: TGTGCCAGTAGTATTGGGCTAGGATTCGGTGAGCAGTTCTTC. Filled out from reference TRBV19 and TRBJ2-1, the complete variable domain reads DGGITQSPKYLFRKEGQNVTLSCEQNLNHDAMYWYRQDPGQGLRLIYYSQIVNDFQKGDIAEGYSVSREKKESFPLTVTSAQKNPTAFYLCASSIGLGFGEQFFGPGTRLTVL.

Only one count was recorded for this clonotype. The genes are TRBV19 and TRBJ2-6; TRBD1 might be the D (5 bases). V was trimmed by 2 bases and J by 1 base, leaving 15 bases between them. The CDR3 contains 18 residues. Per the germline V gene, CDR1 is LNHDA and CDR2 is SQIVND (reference sequence). Written as DNA, the CDR3 is TGTGCCAGTAGTATACCCCCAGGCAGGGCGTCTGGGGCCAACGTCCTGACTTTC. It is translated as CASSIPPGRASGANVLTF.

This chain joins TRBV19 and TRBJ2-3, with D tentatively TRBD2 (5 bases). Trimming took off 5 bases at V and 2 bases at J, with 11 bases between the two ends. There are 14 residues in the CDR3. Germline CDR1 reads LNHDA; CDR2 reads SQIVND (reference sequence). The CDR3 sequence is CASSREYNTDTQYF. CDR3 coding DNA: TGTGCCAGTAGTCGGGAATACAACACAGATACGCAGTATTTT.